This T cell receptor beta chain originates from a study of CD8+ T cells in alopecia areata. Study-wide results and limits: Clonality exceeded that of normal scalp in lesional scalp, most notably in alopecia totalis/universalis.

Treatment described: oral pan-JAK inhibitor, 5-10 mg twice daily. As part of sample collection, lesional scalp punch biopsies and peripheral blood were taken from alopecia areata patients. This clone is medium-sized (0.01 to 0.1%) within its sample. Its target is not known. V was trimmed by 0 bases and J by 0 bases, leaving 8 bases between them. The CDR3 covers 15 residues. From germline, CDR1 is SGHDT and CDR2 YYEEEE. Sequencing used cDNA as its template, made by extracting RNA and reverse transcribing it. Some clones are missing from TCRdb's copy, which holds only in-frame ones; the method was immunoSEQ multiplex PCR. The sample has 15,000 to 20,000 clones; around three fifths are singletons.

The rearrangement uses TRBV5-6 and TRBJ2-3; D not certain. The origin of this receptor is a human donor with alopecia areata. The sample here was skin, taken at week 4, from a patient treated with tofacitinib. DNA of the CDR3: TGTGCCAGCAGCTTGGACGGCACGAGCACAGATACGCAGTATTTT. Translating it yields CASSLDGTSTDTQYF.